This TCR beta chain derives from a study of blood T cell repertoires in COVID-19. TCRdb's table, derived via immunoSEQ multiplex PCR, lists solely in-frame clones and lacks some. The sample gives around 250,000 clones, over 80% of which show up once; approximately 1.2% is in the top ten. Residents of 24 US areas, aged roughly 18 to 95 years, made up the participants. Membership in each cohort depended on participant-reported clinical history. The CDR3 length is 13 residues. V was cut by 4 bases and J by 10 bases, with 16 bases left in between. Looked up from germline, CDR1 is LGHDT and CDR2 is YNNKEL (reference sequence).

The clonotype was recovered from a human donor in a cohort exposed to, infected with or recovered from COVID-19 (not recorded which). The donor label of this sample is uncertain. Sequencing was performed on PBMCs or T cells enriched from blood (not recorded which). J is TRBJ1-1 and V is TRBV3-1 (or the pseudogene TRBV3-2), with D possibly being TRBD1 (6 bases). The CDR3 sequence: CASSPRRGGRAFF. The CDR3, as DNA: TGTGCCAGCAGCCCCAGAAGGGGGGGTCGAGCTTTCTTT.